The source of this TCR beta chain is a study of T-cell reconstitution after alpha-beta-depleted transplantation in children. Regarding the study as a whole: Elevated TCRbeta diversity at day 60 was traced, in some patients, to surviving recipient T cells and thymic progenitors. The study reportedly traced alpha-beta T cells about two months after transplant to several hundred expanded graft clones. One year post-transplant, T-cell counts and diversity were largely derived from T cells produced anew.

About this clonotype itself: As yet, its antigen is unknown.

V dropped 4 bases and J dropped 0; count of bases not matched to a gene: 11. Germline CDR1 and CDR2: MDHEN and SYDVKM. The CDR3 is 18 amino acids. Unique molecular identifiers were incorporated during preparation of the TCRbeta library. TCRdb reprocessed the PCR reads with MiXCR, giving one entry per CDR3 protein. The top ten clones hold 2.2% of a sample with fewer than 700,000 distinct CDR3 sequences, over 10% of them seen once. The chain joins TRBV28 to TRBJ2-2, with 7 bases aligning to TRBD2. This specimen was PBMCs, mostly from graft donor cells, taken 360 days after TCRalphabeta/CD19-depleted stem cell transplant. The source is a male patient aged 10 to 17 who had a stem cell transplant for acute myeloid leukemia, so the T cells may come from the graft donor. The CDR3 region has the DNA TGTGCCAGCAGTTCCCCTAGAGGGAGCGGGGCGAACACCGGGGAGCTGTTTTTT. Translating gives CASSSPRGSGANTGELFF.